This note documents a single TCR beta chain sequence. What it binds is unknown. Repertoires were generated with immunoSEQ multiplex PCR, while TCRdb's copy carries only in-frame clones and drops some. The table lists some 85,000 clones, over 60% of them singletons. The data derive from a study of cytotoxic CD8 clonotypes in ibrutinib-treated CLL. Findings and limits, study-wide: Public clonotypes were rare and shrank or held steady on treatment.

J gave up 10 bases and V 2 bases, and 11 bases lay outside the gene matches. Germline CDR1 and CDR2: SGHAT and FQNNGV. This CDR3 spans 16 amino acids. The source was PBMCs, collected after 24 months of ibrutinib treatment. V and J are TRBV11-2 and TRBJ2-1; 10 bases agree with TRBD2. The sequence was obtained from a human donor with chronic lymphocytic leukemia. The CDR3 sequence is CASSLYVSGRAPEQFF. The CDR3 nucleotides are TGTGCCAGCAGCTTATATGTGAGCGGGAGGGCACCGGAGCAGTTCTTC.